This T cell receptor (beta chain) was captured in a study of cytomegalovirus exposure and HLA in healthy donors. The ends lost 7 bases at V and 2 bases at J; junction bases unmatched: 15. Germline values: CDR1 MDHEN, CDR2 SYDVKM. This CDR3 has 17 residues. As regards this clone: No antigen is known for it.

The protocol was immunoSEQ multiplex PCR, while the TCRdb copy is restricted to in-frame clones and leaves out a portion. The sample has about 200,000 clones; around 80% are singletons. Whole-study results and caveats: According to reports, the classifier identified cytomegalovirus status with high specificity and sensitivity.

The chain has TRBV28 and TRBJ2-7, with 9 bases identical to TRBD1. The sample consisted of PBMCs. The sequence was collected from a woman in her 30s in good health and CMV-seropositive. CDR3 sequence (DNA): TGTGCCAGCACCGCGCGAACCGGGACAGGGCATCCCTACGAGCAGTACTTC. Translation gives CASTARTGTGHPYEQYF.